The 19 T cell receptor beta chains below were found in one sample sequenced in a study of OX40 agonist ivuxolimab in advanced cancers. The method was immunoSEQ multiplex PCR; TCRdb's version includes in-frame clones alone and lacks a portion of them. This repertoire shows 60,000 to 65,000 clones, approximately 81% found once; its top ten account for about 3%. Material: CD4+ or CD8+ T cells sorted from blood, obtained in a trial of the OX40 agonist ivuxolimab. These receptors came from an adult with an advanced solid tumor such as melanoma, head and neck, liver or kidney cancer.

The rearrangement uses TRBV5-1 and TRBJ1-1, with 9 bases identical to TRBD1. The germline V gene has CDR1 SGHRS and CDR2 YFSETQ. The V and J ends lost 4 bases and 7 bases, in that order; junction bases with no gene match: 8. This CDR3 is built from 14 residues. The CDR3 spells CASSPKQGAGEAFF. The CDR3 nucleotides read TGCGCCAGCAGCCCGAAACAGGGGGCCGGTGAAGCTTTCTTT.

The chain carries TRBV25-1 and TRBJ2-5; 7 bases agree with TRBD1. CDR1 is MGHDK, CDR2 SYGVNS, per germline. This CDR3 has 14 amino acids. V was clipped by 4 bases and J by 5 bases; unmatched bases: 7. CDR3 residues: CASSGPDRAETQYF. The DNA for the CDR3 is TGTGCCAGCAGTGGCCCTGACAGGGCGGAGACCCAGTACTTC.

The chain couples TRBV27 to TRBJ2-2; perhaps TRBD1 as D (6 bases). Germline CDR1 is MNHEY and CDR2 is SMNVEV (reference sequence). The germline V and J ends were trimmed by 5 bases and 3 bases, with 10 bases remaining between them. This CDR3 contains 14 residues. The CDR3 nucleotides are TGTGCCAGCAGTCCAGGGGTCGACACCGGGGAGCTGTTTTTT. It specifies CASSPGVDTGELFF.

This chain connects TRBV6-1 to TRBJ1-5, with D unresolved. This CDR3 spans 15 amino acids. V lost 5 bases to trimming and J lost 4 bases, with 15 bases between them. CDR1 MNHNS and CDR2 SASEGT come from the germline V gene. CDR3 coding DNA: TGTGCCAGCAGTACCCTGTGGGGATGGAATCAGCCCCAGCATTTT. Translating gives CASSTLWGWNQPQHF.

The gene calls are TRBV5-1 and TRBJ2-3; 9 bases match TRBD1. Germline V gene lookup returns CDR1 SGHRS and CDR2 YFSETQ. This CDR3 region has 17 residues. V shed 4 bases and J 4 bases; nucleotides not matched to a gene: 13. The CDR3 reads CASSRSGTGGGPDTQYF. The CDR3 coding sequence is TGCGCCAGCAGCCGGAGCGGCACAGGGGGCGGCCCAGATACGCAGTATTTT.

By share, this clone counts as medium-sized. The chain employs TRBV11-2 and TRBJ2-5; TRBD2 matches at 9 bases. Per the germline V gene, CDR1 is SGHAT and CDR2 is FQNNGV. There are 16 residues in the CDR3. V was clipped by 4 bases and J by 4 bases; unmatched bases: 10. DNA of the CDR3: TGTGCCAGCAGCTCAGGGTCCTATAGCGGGAGAGAGACCCAGTACTTC. This codes for CASSSGSYSGRETQYF.

V usage is TRBV27 and J usage is TRBJ2-7, with 12 nucleotides matching TRBD1. V trimming: 6 bases; J trimming: 4 bases; junction bases outside the gene matches: 7. The CDR3 loop spans 15 amino acids. In germline, CDR1 is MNHEY, CDR2 SMNVEV (reference sequence). This CDR3 reads CASSQRGQGAYEQYF. The CDR3 DNA reads TGTGCCAGCAGCCAAAGGGGACAGGGGGCATACGAGCAGTACTTC.

The V call is TRBV7-9, the J call TRBJ1-2; TRBD1 aligns across 7 bases. Germline values: CDR1 SEHNR, CDR2 FQNEAQ (reference sequence). CDR3 length: 15 amino acids. J gave up 8 bases and V 5 bases, and 14 bases lay outside the gene matches. The CDR3: CASSPTRDSGLGYTF. The CDR3 DNA reads as TGTGCCAGCAGCCCAACCCGGGACAGTGGATTAGGCTACACCTTC.

This clone has just a few counts. The V call is TRBV28, the J call TRBJ2-7; TRBD2 matches 9 bases. CDR3 length: 16 amino acids. In germline, CDR1 is MDHEN, CDR2 SYDVKM. The V segment lost 5 bases and the J segment 1 base; nucleotides outside the gene matches: 9. CDR3 in DNA: TGTGCCAGCAGTCCCGCCCTTCTAGCGGGATCCTACGAGCAGTACTTC. Its protein is CASSPALLAGSYEQYF.

The J gene is TRBJ1-5, the V gene TRBV10-3; D is unclear. In germline, CDR1 is ENHRY, CDR2 SYGVKD. This CDR3 has 15 residues. The V end lost 2 bases, the J end lost 4 bases, and 12 bases lay between the germline ends. The CDR3: CAISESQAGNQPQHF. As DNA, the CDR3 is TGTGCCATCAGTGAGAGTCAGGCCGGGAATCAGCCCCAGCATTTT.

The chain carries TRBV19 and TRBJ1-2, with a possible D match to TRBD1 (5 bases). The germline gives CDR1 LNHDA, CDR2 SQIVND (reference sequence). The CDR3 consists of 15 residues. Trimming removed 7 bases at V and 8 bases at J, with 23 bases between. Here the CDR3 DNA reads TGTGCCAGTAAGCCAACCGGGACGGGACCTGGGGGCTACACCTTC. This codes for CASKPTGTGPGGYTF.

The chain combines TRBV19 with TRBJ1-2; 8 positions match TRBD1. CDR1 and CDR2 from the germline V gene are LNHDA and SQIVND (reference sequence). CDR3 length: 17 residues. J was trimmed by 3 bases and V by 0 bases; bases with no gene match: 9. The CDR3 sequence is CASSIDHLAGGDYGYTF. In DNA, the CDR3 is TGTGCCAGTAGTATAGATCACTTGGCAGGGGGCGACTATGGCTACACCTTC.

The chain is built from TRBV4-3 and TRBJ2-2; unclear D gene. This CDR3 contains 17 residues. Trimming took 0 bases from V and 4 from J, leaving 15 bases between them. Germline lookup yields CDR1 LGHNA and CDR2 YSLEER. The CDR3 DNA reads TGCGCCAGCAGCCAAGATGTTTTCGGCCCCACCACCGGGGAGCTGTTTTTT. Its translation: CASSQDVFGPTTGELFF.

This chain connects TRBV5-1 to TRBJ1-2, with TRBD1 matching over 8 bases. Unmatched junction bases numbered 16, after V lost 4 bases and J lost 8 bases. The CDR3 covers 16 residues. Germline assignment: CDR1 SGHRS and CDR2 YFSETQ. CDR3 residues: CASSLAGGADGRGYTF. DNA of the CDR3: TGCGCCAGCAGCCTGGCAGGGGGCGCCGATGGTCGCGGCTACACCTTC.

In its sample, this clone was seen once. The chain has TRBV5-1 and TRBJ1-1, with D perhaps matching TRBD1 (5 bases). Germline V gene sequence: CDR1 SGHRS, CDR2 YFSETQ. Trimming took 0 bases from V and 7 from J, leaving 16 bases between them. The CDR3 length is 15 residues. As DNA, the CDR3 is TGCGCCAGCAGCTTGGGAGGACGCACAGGTGGTGAAGCTTTCTTT. It specifies CASSLGGRTGGEAFF.

The chain combines TRBV11-1 with TRBJ2-1; D is unclear. Germline V CDR1 and CDR2: SGHAT, FQDESV (reference sequence). V lost 3 bases and J 0 bases, leaving 6 bases between the germline ends. The CDR3 length is 14 residues. The CDR3 protein is CASSFSTSYNEQFF. As DNA, the CDR3 is TGTGCCAGCAGCTTTTCCACCTCCTACAATGAGCAGTTCTTC.

The chain is built from TRBV7-9 and TRBJ2-1; 8 bases fit TRBD2. Germline CDR1 SEHNR, CDR2 FQNEAQ (reference sequence). The V gene end was trimmed by 3 bases and the J gene end by 2 bases; junction bases not matched to a gene: 12. The CDR3 length is 18 residues. The DNA of the CDR3 is TGTGCCAGCAGCTTTACCATGGGGCGGGAGGCCACCTACAATGAGCAGTTCTTC. Its translation is CASSFTMGREATYNEQFF. The entire variable domain, with the rest obtained from reference TRBV7-9 and TRBJ2-1, is as follows: DTGVSQNPRHKITKRGQNVTFRCDPISEHNRLYWYRQTLGQGPEFLTYFQNEAQLEKSRLLSDRFSAERPKGSFSTLEIQRTEQGDSAMYLCASSFTMGREATYNEQFFGPGTRLTVL.

This chain connects TRBV19 to TRBJ1-5, with a weak D call TRBD1 (5 bases). This CDR3 region has 17 residues. The V gene lost 1 base and the J gene lost 2 bases, with 15 bases spanning the gap. Germline V gene data show CDR1 as LNHDA and CDR2 as SQIVND (reference sequence). CDR3 DNA: TGTGCCAGTAGTATAGTAATAACGGGGCTTGGCAATCAGCCCCAGCATTTT. Its protein product is CASSIVITGLGNQPQHF.

The V gene is TRBV7-2, the J gene TRBJ1-5, with D perhaps TRBD1 (5 bases). Germline V gives CDR1 SGHTA, CDR2 FQGNSA. V lost 1 base to trimming and J lost 6 bases, with 7 bases between them. The CDR3 is 13 residues long. CDR3 sequence (DNA): TGTGCCAGCAGCTTAGACAGGCGTCAGCCCCAGCATTTT. Translation: CASSLDRRQPQHF.